This T cell receptor beta chain comes out of a study of blood T cells in healthy people across ages. Whole-study results and caveats: Unsorted PBMCs blocked a conclusive comparison of naive and antigen-experienced cells.

About this clonotype: No antigen is known for it.

Deletions cut 6 bases from V and 6 bases from J, with 12 bases between. This CDR3 is built from 14 residues. Germline lookup yields CDR1 MDHEN and CDR2 SYDVKM. Together with a sample-barcoded 5' primer, a J-beta primer mix was included in a second PCR lasting about 7 to 11 cycles. TCRdb redid the calling of the 5' RACE reads with MiXCR, one entry per CDR3 protein. The sample carries over a million distinct CDR3 sequences, roughly 59% recorded once. Sample: blood. The chain combines TRBV28 with TRBJ1-6; no firm D call. The TCR comes from a man aged 18 to 30 in good health. Here the CDR3 DNA reads TGTGCCAGCAGCCCCCGGGAGTCTAATTCACCCCTCCACTTT. Protein sequence: CASSPRESNSPLHF.